The sample holds a few counts of the clone carrying this T cell receptor beta chain. The antigen is undetermined. With iRepertoire HTBI primers and Arm-PCR of CDR3 regions, TCR beta libraries were built. MiXCR was run by TCRdb on the multiplex PCR reads, yielding one entry per CDR3 protein. The sample lists 400,000 to 500,000 distinct CDR3 sequences; 15% were seen once. The data derive from a study of regulatory T cells in long-lasting Graves disease. Study outcomes and limitations: Patients whose Graves' disease persisted exhibited lower TCR diversity than those newly diagnosed.

This CDR3 region has 16 residues. Unmatched junction bases numbered 10, after V lost 1 base and J lost 6 bases. CDR1 SGDLS and CDR2 YYNGEE come from the germline V gene. Stated time point: newly diagnosed GD, antithyroid drugs for less than 3 months. The TCR library was prepared using RNA isolated from PBMCs. The diagnosis of Graves' disease used American Thyroid Association guidelines. These data also featured in a second study, about T cells in Graves' hyperthyroidism and ophthalmopathy. As that report states: Exclusions: uncontrolled infection, other autoimmune disease, pregnancy, lactation. A model of 13 V-J pairs discriminated ophthalmopathy from stable hyperthyroidism.

The specimen comprised peripheral blood mononuclear cells (PBMCs), sampled at new diagnosis, from a patient treated with antithyroid drugs. The gene calls are TRBV9 and TRBJ2-1, with 7 bases that match TRBD2. This TCR came from a woman aged 25 to 45 with Graves disease. The CDR3 DNA reads as TGTGCCAGCAGCGTAAAGCGAGTGAGCGGGGTCAATGAGCAGTTCTTC. Translation: CASSVKRVSGVNEQFF.